These 21 T cell receptor beta chains originate from one sample sequenced in a study of human T cells and chemical hapten exposure. TCRdb reprocessed the RACE reads with MiXCR, giving one entry per CDR3 protein. Of 300,000 to 450,000 distinct CDR3 sequences listed, 5.5% are singletons. Time point of the sample: pre-sensitization, week 0. As to treatment: therapeutic diphenylcyclopropenone sensitization with weekly scalp DPC. Material: whole blood, obtained in connection with sensitization to the hapten diphenylcyclopropenone (DPC). Receptors originate from a woman between 18 and 29 years old with alopecia areata. Some clones in this sample may be carry-over from other donors' samples.

This clonotype was picked up many times. The chain is built from TRBV29-1 and TRBJ1-2; D uncertain. Germline V gives CDR1 SQVTM, CDR2 ANQGSEA. The CDR3 contains 11 residues. Trimming cost V 5 bases and J 6 bases, with 10 bases left between them. The CDR3 DNA is TGCAGCGTTTTTGGAGGAAATGGCTACACCTTC. Protein sequence: CSVFGGNGYTF. Full variable domain (outside the CDR3, taken from reference TRBV29-1 and TRBJ1-2): SAVISQKPSRDICQRGTSLTIQCQVDSQVTMMFWYRQQPGQSLTLIATANQGSEATYESGFVIDKFPISRPNLTFSTLTVSNMSPEDSSIYLCSVFGGNGYTFGSGTRLTVV.

This clonotype has just a few counts. The rearrangement uses TRBV15 and TRBJ2-5, with D possibly matching TRBD2 (5 bases). This CDR3 region has 15 residues. V was clipped by 3 bases and J by 2 bases, with 13 bases between them. Looked up from germline, CDR1 is LNHNV and CDR2 is YYDKDF (reference sequence). CDR3 nucleotide sequence: TGTGCCACCAGCAGGAAATTTCGGGAACAAGAGACCCAGTACTTC. Translated: CATSRKFREQETQYF.

This CDR3 is CASSFAGGWEDTQYF. Written as DNA, the CDR3 is TGTGCCAGCAGTTTTGCGGGGGGGTGGGAAGATACGCAGTATTTT. This sequence joins TRBV28 and TRBJ2-3, with 9 positions matching TRBD2. V shed 3 bases, J shed 5 bases, and the junction held 6 bases outside the gene matches. This CDR3 has 15 residues. The germline gives CDR1 MDHEN, CDR2 SYDVKM.

The chain combines TRBV7-9 with TRBJ2-5; 15 bases align to TRBD2. The CDR3 is 18 amino acids. V was clipped by 6 bases and J by 0 bases; unmatched bases: 8. CDR1 and CDR2 from the germline V gene are SEHNR and FQNEAQ (reference sequence). As DNA, the CDR3 is TGTGCCAGCAGTCTGGGACTAGCGGGGGGAAGGAACCAAGAGACCCAGTACTTC. Translation gives CASSLGLAGGRNQETQYF.

V usage is TRBV2 and J usage is TRBJ1-5; D remains unclear. Germline V gene sequence: CDR1 SNHLY, CDR2 FYNNEI. Trimming shortened V by 0 bases and J by 7 bases, and 10 bases separated the two germline ends. The CDR3 spans 14 residues. The CDR3 sequence is CASSEAQAKQPQHF. CDR3 DNA sequence: TGTGCCAGCAGTGAAGCGCAGGCAAAACAGCCCCAGCATTTT. Based on the CDR3 plus reference TRBV2 and TRBJ1-5, the full variable domain is EPEVTQTPSHQVTQMGQEVILRCVPISNHLYFYWYRQILGQKVEFLVSFYNNEISEKSEIFDDQFSVERPDGSNFTLKIRSTKLEDSAMYFCASSEAQAKQPQHFGDGTRLSIL.

This clonotype was counted a few times. The chain uses TRBV5-1 and TRBJ2-2; D remains ambiguous. The V end was cut by 0 bases, the J end by 3 bases, with 9 bases between. CDR1 SGHRS and CDR2 YFSETQ come from the germline V gene. The CDR3 consists of 15 residues. The DNA for the CDR3 is TGCGCCAGCAGCTTGGAGATTGGGGACACCGGGGAGCTGTTTTTT. Its protein is CASSLEIGDTGELFF.

The chain couples TRBV4-3 to TRBJ2-3; no clear D gene. V was trimmed by 3 bases and J by 2 bases, leaving 6 bases between them. This CDR3 has 13 residues. The germline V gene encodes CDR1 LGHNA and CDR2 YSLEER. The chain's CDR3 is CASSHATTDTQYF. CDR3 bases: TGCGCCAGCAGCCATGCAACCACAGATACGCAGTATTTT.

This clonotype occurred a few times. The CDR3 reads CASRRDRGDYGYTF. The CDR3 nucleotides are TGTGCCAGCAGGAGGGACAGGGGGGACTATGGCTACACCTTC. This sequence joins TRBV27 and TRBJ1-2; 11 nucleotides line up with TRBD1. In germline, CDR1 is MNHEY, CDR2 SMNVEV (reference sequence). The CDR3 has 14 amino acids. J was trimmed by 3 bases and V by 6 bases; bases with no gene match: 3.

This clonotype was observed at least ten times. DNA of the CDR3: TGTGCCAGCAGCTCCGGACTCGTATACGGGGATGAGCAGTTCTTC. Translating it yields CASSSGLVYGDEQFF. V usage is TRBV7-3 and J usage is TRBJ2-1, with D possibly being TRBD2 (5 bases). The V gene lost 4 bases and the J gene lost 8 bases, with 18 bases spanning the gap. The CDR3 is 15 amino acids. Germline CDR1 and CDR2: SGHTA and FQGTGA.

The chain recombines TRBV5-6 with TRBJ1-2, with 9 positions matching TRBD1. CDR1 is SGHDT, CDR2 YYEEEE, per germline. The CDR3 runs 15 residues. The junction had 13 bases not matched to a gene; V was cut back by 5 bases and J by 8 bases. Here the CDR3 DNA reads TGTGCCAGCAGTTTGTCCGGGACAGGGAGTGAGGGCTACACCTTC. Its translation is CASSLSGTGSEGYTF. The full variable domain, rest sourced from reference TRBV5-6 and TRBJ1-2, is DAGVTQSPTHLIKTRGQQVTLRCSPKSGHDTVSWYQQALGQGPQFIFQYYEEEERQRGNFPDRFSGHQFPNYSSELNVNALLLGDSALYLCASSLSGTGSEGYTFGSGTRLTVV.

The V gene is TRBV6-1, the J gene TRBJ2-7; weak D call: TRBD2 (7 bases). The CDR3 has 14 residues. The germline V gene has CDR1 MNHNS and CDR2 SASEGT. Trimming took 8 bases from V and 0 from J, leaving 14 bases between them. CDR3 DNA sequence: TGTGCCAGCTGTGGACGGGGGGCCTCCTACGAGCAGTACTTC. Its protein product is CASCGRGASYEQYF.

The chain has TRBV7-8 and TRBJ2-6, with D hard to call. CDR1 is SGHVS and CDR2 is FQNEAQ in the germline V gene. With 3 bases removed from V and 0 bases from J, the gap between germline ends came to 15 bases. This CDR3 region has 18 residues. DNA for the CDR3: TGTGCCAGCAGCTTTGTATACGGACGCAGCTCTGGGGCCAACGTCCTGACTTTC. Its translation: CASSFVYGRSSGANVLTF.

The chain employs TRBV29-1 and TRBJ1-2; 7 bases match TRBD1. J gave up 4 bases and V 7 bases, and 12 bases lay outside the gene matches. Looked up from germline, CDR1 is SQVTM and CDR2 is ANQGSEA. The CDR3 loop spans 14 amino acids. The CDR3 DNA follows: TGCAGCGCCCAGATGGGCAGGGGGACCTATGGCTACACCTTC. Translating it yields CSAQMGRGTYGYTF.

This clonotype was recorded many times. The CDR3 reads CASSPARASGANVLTF. The CDR3 nucleotides are TGTGCCAGCTCACCGGCGAGGGCTTCTGGGGCCAACGTCCTGACTTTC. V and J are TRBV18 and TRBJ2-6; D perhaps matches TRBD2 (5 bases). This CDR3 is 16 amino acids long. V lost 3 bases and J lost 1, with 10 bases in between. CDR1 and CDR2 (germline): KGHSH, LQKENI.

The chain employs TRBV18 and TRBJ2-3; TRBD1 aligns across 7 bases. This CDR3 has 15 residues. Germline CDR1 is KGHSH and CDR2 is LQKENI. Unmatched junction bases numbered 3, after V lost 0 bases and J lost 3 bases. The CDR3 region has the DNA TGTGCCAGCTCACCACCGTCACAGGGGACAGATACGCAGTATTTT. Protein sequence: CASSPPSQGTDTQYF.

The gene calls are TRBV6-2 or TRBV6-3 and TRBJ2-1; 8 bases agree with TRBD2. Germline assignment: CDR1 MNHEY and CDR2 SVGEGT. The J segment lost 5 bases and the V segment lost 5 bases, leaving 11 bases of the junction unmatched. This CDR3 comprises 16 residues. In nucleotides, the CDR3 is TGTGCCAGCAGTCGTCTTACTAGCGGACATGACAATGAGCAGTTCTTC. As protein: CASSRLTSGHDNEQFF.

This clonotype was seen at least ten times. The rearrangement joins TRBV6-5 to TRBJ2-2, with D unresolved. The CDR3 is 13 residues long. Trimming pared 6 bases from V and 6 bases from J, leaving 11 bases between. Germline values: CDR1 MNHEY, CDR2 SVGAGI. CDR3 in amino acids: CASSGPVPGELFF. In DNA, the CDR3 is TGTGCCAGCAGCGGGCCGGTTCCCGGGGAGCTGTTTTTT.

CDR3 sequence reads: CAISEFRENGYTF. Written as DNA, the CDR3 is TGTGCCATCAGTGAATTCCGGGAAAATGGCTACACCTTC. The gene calls are TRBV10-3 and TRBJ1-2; D gene uncertain. The germline CDR1 and CDR2 sequences are ENHRY and SYGVKD. V lost 3 bases and J 6 bases, leaving 11 bases between the germline ends. The CDR3 is 13 residues long.

The chain has TRBV18 and TRBJ2-7, with D hard to call. Germline V gives CDR1 KGHSH, CDR2 LQKENI. The CDR3 length is 13 residues. Deletions cut 2 bases from V and 2 bases from J, with 7 bases between. The CDR3 region is CASSPGSTYEQYF. CDR3 DNA: TGTGCCAGCTCACCAGGCAGTACCTACGAGCAGTACTTC.

This clonotype was counted only a few times. V usage is TRBV12-3 or TRBV12-4 and J usage is TRBJ2-7; no reliable D call. V was shortened by 3 bases and J by 5 bases, with 14 bases between the two germline ends. The CDR3 extends over 14 amino acids. DNA of the CDR3: TGTGCCAGCAGTTTGTCGAACCTGGGGAACGAGCAGTACTTC. Translation gives CASSLSNLGNEQYF.

This clonotype occurred a few times. The rearrangement joins TRBV25-1 to TRBJ2-7; a weak D match, TRBD1 (6 bases). The germline V gene has CDR1 MGHDK and CDR2 SYGVNS. The CDR3 is made up of 15 amino acids. The V gene lost 3 bases and the J gene lost 6 bases, with 18 bases spanning the gap. DNA for the CDR3: TGTGCCAGCAGTGATCCCACAGGGAACCCCCTCGAGCAGTACTTC. This sequence encodes CASSDPTGNPLEQYF.